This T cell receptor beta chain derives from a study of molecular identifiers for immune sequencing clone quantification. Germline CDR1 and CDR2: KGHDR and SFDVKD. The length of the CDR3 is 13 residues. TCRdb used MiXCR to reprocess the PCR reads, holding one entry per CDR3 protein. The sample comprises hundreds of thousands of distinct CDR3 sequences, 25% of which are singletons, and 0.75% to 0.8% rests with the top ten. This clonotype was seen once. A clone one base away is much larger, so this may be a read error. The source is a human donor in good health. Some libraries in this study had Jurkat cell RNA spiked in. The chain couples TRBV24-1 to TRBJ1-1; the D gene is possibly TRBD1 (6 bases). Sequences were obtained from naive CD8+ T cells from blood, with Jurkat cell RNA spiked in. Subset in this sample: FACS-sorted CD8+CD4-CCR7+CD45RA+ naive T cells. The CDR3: CATRAGARTGAFF. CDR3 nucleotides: TGTGCCACCAGGGCGGGGGCGCGTACTGGAGCTTTCTTT.